This T cell receptor beta chain was sequenced during a study of cytomegalovirus exposure and HLA in healthy donors. Study-level findings and limits: TCR beta V- and J-gene trimming, according to a later analysis, was linked to a missense DCLRE1C variant.

A word on this clone: No antigen is known for it.

The PCR used 60 Vbeta and 13 Jbeta primers. TCRdb's copy holds only in-frame clones and misses some; the assay was immunoSEQ multiplex PCR. Of 220,000 or so clones listed, about 70% were seen once; the top ten hold under 2%. The germline V gene has CDR1 SGHAT and CDR2 FQNNGV. V shed 2 bases and J shed 4 bases, with 6 bases lying between them. This CDR3 has 12 amino acids. The chain combines TRBV11-2 with TRBJ2-7; D gene unclear. The sequence was collected from a woman aged 25-40 years in good health and CMV-seronegative. Material: PBMCs. The chain's CDR3 is CASSLSGYEQYF. CDR3 sequence (DNA): TGTGCCAGCAGCTTATCGGGTTACGAGCAGTACTTC.